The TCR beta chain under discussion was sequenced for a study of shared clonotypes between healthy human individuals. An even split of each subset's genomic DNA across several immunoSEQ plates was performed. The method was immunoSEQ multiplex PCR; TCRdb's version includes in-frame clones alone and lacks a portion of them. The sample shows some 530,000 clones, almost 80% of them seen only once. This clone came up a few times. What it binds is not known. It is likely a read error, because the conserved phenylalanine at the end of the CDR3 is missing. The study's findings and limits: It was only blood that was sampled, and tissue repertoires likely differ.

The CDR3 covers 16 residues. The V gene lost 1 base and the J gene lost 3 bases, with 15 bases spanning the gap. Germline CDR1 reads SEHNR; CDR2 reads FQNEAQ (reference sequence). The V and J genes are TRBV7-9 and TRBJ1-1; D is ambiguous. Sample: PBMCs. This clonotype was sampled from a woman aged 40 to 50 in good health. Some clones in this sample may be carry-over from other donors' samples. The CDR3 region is CASSLVALGNHTEAFS. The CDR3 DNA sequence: TGTGCCAGCAGCTTAGTCGCTCTGGGGAATCACACTGAAGCTTTCTCT.